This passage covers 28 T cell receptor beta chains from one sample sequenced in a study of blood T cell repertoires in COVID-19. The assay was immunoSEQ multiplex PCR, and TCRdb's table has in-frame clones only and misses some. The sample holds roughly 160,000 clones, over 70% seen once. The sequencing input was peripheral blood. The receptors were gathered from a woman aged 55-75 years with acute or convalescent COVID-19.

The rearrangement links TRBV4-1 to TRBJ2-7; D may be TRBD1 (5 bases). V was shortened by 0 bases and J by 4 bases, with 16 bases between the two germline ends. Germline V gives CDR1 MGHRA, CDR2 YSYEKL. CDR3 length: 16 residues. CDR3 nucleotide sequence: TGCGCCAGCAGCCAAGATCTCATAGGGGCGGCTTACGAGCAGTACTTC. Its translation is CASSQDLIGAAYEQYF.

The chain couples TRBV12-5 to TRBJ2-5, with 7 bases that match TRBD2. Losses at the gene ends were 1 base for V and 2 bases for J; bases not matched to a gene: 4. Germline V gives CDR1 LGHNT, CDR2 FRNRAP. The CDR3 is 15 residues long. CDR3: CASGLGGGLQETQYF. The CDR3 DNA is TGTGCTAGTGGTTTGGGCGGGGGACTGCAAGAGACCCAGTACTTC.

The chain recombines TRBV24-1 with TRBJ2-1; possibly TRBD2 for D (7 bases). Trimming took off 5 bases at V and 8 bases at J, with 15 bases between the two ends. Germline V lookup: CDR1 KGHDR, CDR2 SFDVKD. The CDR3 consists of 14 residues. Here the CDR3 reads CATSVGGARDEQFF. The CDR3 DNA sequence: TGTGCCACCAGTGTAGGGGGGGCTAGGGATGAGCAGTTCTTC.

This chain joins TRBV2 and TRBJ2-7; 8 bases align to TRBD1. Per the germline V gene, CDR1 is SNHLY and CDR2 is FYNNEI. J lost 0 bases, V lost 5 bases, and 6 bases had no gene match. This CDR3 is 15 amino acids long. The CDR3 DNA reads TGTGCCAGCAGTCCACAGGGGGTTGGCTCCTACGAGCAGTACTTC. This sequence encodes CASSPQGVGSYEQYF.

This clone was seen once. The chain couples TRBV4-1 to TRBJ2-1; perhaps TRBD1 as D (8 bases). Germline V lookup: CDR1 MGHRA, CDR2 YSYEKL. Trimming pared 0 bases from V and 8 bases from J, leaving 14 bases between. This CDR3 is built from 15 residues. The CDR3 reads CASSQDVTGGDEQFF. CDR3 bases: TGCGCCAGCAGCCAAGATGTTACAGGGGGGGATGAGCAGTTCTTC.

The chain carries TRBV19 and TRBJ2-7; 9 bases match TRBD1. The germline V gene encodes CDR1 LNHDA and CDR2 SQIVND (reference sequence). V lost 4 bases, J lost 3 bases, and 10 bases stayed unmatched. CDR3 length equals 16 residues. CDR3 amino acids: CASSKPPGTGYYEQYF. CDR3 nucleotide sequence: TGTGCCAGTAGTAAGCCGCCCGGGACAGGGTACTACGAGCAGTACTTC. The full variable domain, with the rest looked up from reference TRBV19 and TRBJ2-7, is DGGITQSPKYLFRKEGQNVTLSCEQNLNHDAMYWYRQDPGQGLRLIYYSQIVNDFQKGDIAEGYSVSREKKESFPLTVTSAQKNPTAFYLCASSKPPGTGYYEQYFGPGTRLTVT.

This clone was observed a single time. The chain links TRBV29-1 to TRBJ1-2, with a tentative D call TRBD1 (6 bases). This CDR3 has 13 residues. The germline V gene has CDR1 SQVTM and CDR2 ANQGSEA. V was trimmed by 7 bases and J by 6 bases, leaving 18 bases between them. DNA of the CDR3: TGCAGCGGCCTGGCAGGGGCGCAGGATGGCTACACCTTC. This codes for CSGLAGAQDGYTF. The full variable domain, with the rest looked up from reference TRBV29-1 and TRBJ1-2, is SAVISQKPSRDICQRGTSLTIQCQVDSQVTMMFWYRQQPGQSLTLIATANQGSEATYESGFVIDKFPISRPNLTFSTLTVSNMSPEDSSIYLCSGLAGAQDGYTFGSGTRLTVV.

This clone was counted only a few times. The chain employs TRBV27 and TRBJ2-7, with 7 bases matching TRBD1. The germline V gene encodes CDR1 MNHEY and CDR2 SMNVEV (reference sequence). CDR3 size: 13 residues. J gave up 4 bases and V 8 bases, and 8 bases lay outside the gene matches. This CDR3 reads CASAPGTDYEQYF. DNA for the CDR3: TGTGCCAGCGCGCCCGGGACAGATTACGAGCAGTACTTC.

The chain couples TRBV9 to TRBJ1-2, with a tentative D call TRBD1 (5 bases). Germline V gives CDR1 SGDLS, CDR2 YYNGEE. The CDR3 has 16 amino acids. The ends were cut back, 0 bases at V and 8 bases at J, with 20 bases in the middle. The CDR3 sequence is CASSVVPSGREGGYTF. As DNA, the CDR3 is TGTGCCAGCAGCGTAGTACCCTCGGGACGGGAGGGGGGCTACACCTTC.

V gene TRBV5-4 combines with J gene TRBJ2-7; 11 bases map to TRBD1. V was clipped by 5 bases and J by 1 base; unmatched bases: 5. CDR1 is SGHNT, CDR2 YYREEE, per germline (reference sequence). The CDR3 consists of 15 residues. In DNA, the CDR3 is TGTGCCAGCAGGATCGGGACAGGGGGTTCCTACGAGCAGTACTTC. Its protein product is CASRIGTGGSYEQYF.

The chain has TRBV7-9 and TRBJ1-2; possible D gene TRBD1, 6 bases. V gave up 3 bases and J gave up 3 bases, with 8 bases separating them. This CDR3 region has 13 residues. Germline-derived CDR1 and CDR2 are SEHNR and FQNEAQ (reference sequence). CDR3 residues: CASSFSGDYGYTF. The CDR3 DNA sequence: TGTGCCAGCAGCTTTTCAGGGGACTATGGCTACACCTTC.

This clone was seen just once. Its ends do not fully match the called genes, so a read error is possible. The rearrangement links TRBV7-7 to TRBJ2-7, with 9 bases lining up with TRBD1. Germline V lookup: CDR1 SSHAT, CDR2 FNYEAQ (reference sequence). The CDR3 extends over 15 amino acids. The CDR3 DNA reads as TGTGCTAGCAGCGTGGGACAGGGAGACTCCTACGAGCAGTACTTC. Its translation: CASSVGQGDSYEQYF.

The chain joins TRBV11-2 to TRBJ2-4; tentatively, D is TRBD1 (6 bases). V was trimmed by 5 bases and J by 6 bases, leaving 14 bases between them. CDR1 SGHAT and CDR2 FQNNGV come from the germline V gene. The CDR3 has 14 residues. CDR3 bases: TGTGCCAGCAGCACAGGGACCGGAGGAAACATTCAGTACTTC. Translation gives CASSTGTGGNIQYF. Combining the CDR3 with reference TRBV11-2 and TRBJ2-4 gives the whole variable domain EAGVAQSPRYKIIEKRQSVAFWCNPISGHATLYWYQQILGQGPKLLIQFQNNGVVDDSQLPKDRFSAERLKGVDSTLKIQPAKLEDSAVYLCASSTGTGGNIQYFGAGTRLSVL.

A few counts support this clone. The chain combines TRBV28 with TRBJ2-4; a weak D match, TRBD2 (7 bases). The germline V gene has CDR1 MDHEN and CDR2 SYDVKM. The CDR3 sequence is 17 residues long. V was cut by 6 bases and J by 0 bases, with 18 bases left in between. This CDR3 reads CASRGPFGGLAKNIQYF. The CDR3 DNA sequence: TGTGCCAGCAGGGGGCCTTTCGGGGGGCTAGCCAAAAACATTCAGTACTTC.

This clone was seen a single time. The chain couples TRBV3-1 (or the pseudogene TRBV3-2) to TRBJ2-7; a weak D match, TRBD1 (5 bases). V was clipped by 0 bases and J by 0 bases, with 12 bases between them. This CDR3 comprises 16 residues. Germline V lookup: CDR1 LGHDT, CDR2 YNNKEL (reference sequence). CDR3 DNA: TGTGCCAGCAGCCAAGATACTGGCAGGGCCTCCTACGAGCAGTACTTC. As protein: CASSQDTGRASYEQYF.

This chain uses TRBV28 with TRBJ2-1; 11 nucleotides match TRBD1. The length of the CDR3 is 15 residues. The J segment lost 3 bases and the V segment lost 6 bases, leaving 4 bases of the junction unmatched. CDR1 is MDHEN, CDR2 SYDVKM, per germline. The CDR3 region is CASRGGTGGYNEQFF. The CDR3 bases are TGTGCCAGCAGGGGGGGGACAGGGGGCTACAATGAGCAGTTCTTC.

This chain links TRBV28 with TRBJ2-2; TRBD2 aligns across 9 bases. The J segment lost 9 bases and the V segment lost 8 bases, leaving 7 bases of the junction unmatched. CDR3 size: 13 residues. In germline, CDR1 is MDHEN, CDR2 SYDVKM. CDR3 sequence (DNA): TGTGCCAGCCATAATAGCGGGGGTCGGGAGCTGTTTTTT. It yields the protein CASHNSGGRELFF.

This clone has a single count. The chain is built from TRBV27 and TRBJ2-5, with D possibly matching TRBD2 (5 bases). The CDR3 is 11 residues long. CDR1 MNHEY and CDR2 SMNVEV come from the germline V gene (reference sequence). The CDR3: CGTGYQETQYF. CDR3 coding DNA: TGTGGCACGGGGTATCAAGAGACCCAGTACTTC.

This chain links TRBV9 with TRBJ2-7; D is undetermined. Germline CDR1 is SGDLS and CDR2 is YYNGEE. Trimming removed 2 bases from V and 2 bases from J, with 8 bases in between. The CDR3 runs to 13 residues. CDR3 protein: CASSVAGTYEQYF. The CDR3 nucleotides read TGTGCCAGCAGCGTCGCAGGAACCTACGAGCAGTACTTC. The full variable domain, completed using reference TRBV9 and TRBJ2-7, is DSGVTQTPKHLITATGQRVTLRCSPRSGDLSVYWYQQSLDQGLQFLIQYYNGEERAKGNILERFSAQQFPDLHSELNLSSLELGDSALYFCASSVAGTYEQYFGPGTRLTVT.

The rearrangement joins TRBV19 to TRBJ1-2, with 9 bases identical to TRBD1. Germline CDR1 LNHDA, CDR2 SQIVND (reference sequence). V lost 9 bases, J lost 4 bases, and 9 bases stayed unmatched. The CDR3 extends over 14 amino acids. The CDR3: CASRRGQGLYGYTF. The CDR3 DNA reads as TGTGCCAGCCGCCGGGGACAGGGCCTCTATGGCTACACCTTC.

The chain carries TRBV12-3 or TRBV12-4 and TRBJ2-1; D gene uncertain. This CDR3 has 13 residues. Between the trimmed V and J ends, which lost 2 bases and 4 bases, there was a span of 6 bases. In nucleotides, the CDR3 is TGTGCCAGCAGTTTACGCAGTTACAATGAGCAGTTCTTC. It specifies CASSLRSYNEQFF.

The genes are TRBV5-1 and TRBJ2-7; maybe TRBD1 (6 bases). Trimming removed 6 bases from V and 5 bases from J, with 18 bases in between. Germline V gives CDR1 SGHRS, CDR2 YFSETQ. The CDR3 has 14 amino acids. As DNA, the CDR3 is TGCGCCAGCAAAATCTTGGGGGCAGGAAACGAGCAGTACTTC. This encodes CASKILGAGNEQYF. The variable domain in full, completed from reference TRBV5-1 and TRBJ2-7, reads KAGVTQTPRYLIKTRGQQVTLSCSPISGHRSVSWYQQTPGQGLQFLFEYFSETQRNKGNFPGRFSGRQFSNSRSEMNVSTLELGDSALYLCASKILGAGNEQYFGPGTRLTVT.

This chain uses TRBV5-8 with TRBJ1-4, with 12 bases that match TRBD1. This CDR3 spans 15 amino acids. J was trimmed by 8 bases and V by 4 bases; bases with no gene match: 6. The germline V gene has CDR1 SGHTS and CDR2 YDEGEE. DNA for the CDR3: TGTGCCAGCAGCCCTGGGACAGGGGGCAGGGAAAAACTGTTTTTT. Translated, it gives CASSPGTGGREKLFF.

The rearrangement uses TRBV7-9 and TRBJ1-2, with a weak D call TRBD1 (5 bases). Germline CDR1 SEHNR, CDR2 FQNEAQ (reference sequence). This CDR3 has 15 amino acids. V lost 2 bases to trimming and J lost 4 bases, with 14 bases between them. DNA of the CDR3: TGTGCCAGCAGCTTATCGGGCAGGGCCCTCTATGGCTACACCTTC. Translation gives CASSLSGRALYGYTF. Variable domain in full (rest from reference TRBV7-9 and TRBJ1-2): DTGVSQNPRHKITKRGQNVTFRCDPISEHNRLYWYRQTLGQGPEFLTYFQNEAQLEKSRLLSDRFSAERPKGSFSTLEIQRTEQGDSAMYLCASSLSGRALYGYTFGSGTRLTVV.

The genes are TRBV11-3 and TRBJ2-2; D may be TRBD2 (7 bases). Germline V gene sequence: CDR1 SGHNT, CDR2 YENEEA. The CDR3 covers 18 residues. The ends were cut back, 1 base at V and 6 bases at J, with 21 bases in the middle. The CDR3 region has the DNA TGTGCCAGCAGCTTAGGGCTCTGGTGGGGGGGCGACGCCGGGGAGCTGTTTTTT. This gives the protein CASSLGLWWGGDAGELFF.

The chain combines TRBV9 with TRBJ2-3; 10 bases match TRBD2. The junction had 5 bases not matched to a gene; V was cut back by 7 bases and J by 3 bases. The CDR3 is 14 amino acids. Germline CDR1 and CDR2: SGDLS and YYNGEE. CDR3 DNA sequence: TGTGCCAGCCCCTTAGCGGGGGGAACAGATACGCAGTATTTT. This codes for CASPLAGGTDTQYF. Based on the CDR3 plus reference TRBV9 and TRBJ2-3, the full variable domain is DSGVTQTPKHLITATGQRVTLRCSPRSGDLSVYWYQQSLDQGLQFLIQYYNGEERAKGNILERFSAQQFPDLHSELNLSSLELGDSALYFCASPLAGGTDTQYFGPGTRLTVL.

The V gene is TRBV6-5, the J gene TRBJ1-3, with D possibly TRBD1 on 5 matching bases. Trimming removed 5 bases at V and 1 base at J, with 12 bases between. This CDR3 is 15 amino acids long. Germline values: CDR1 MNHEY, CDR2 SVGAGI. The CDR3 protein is CASSKGRGSGNTIYF. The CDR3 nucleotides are TGTGCCAGCAGTAAGGGGAGGGGATCTGGAAACACCATATATTTT.

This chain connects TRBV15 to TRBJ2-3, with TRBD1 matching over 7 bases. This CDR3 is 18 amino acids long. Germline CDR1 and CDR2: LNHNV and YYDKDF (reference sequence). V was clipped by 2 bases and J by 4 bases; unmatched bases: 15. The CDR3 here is CATSRSHRRRQGADTQYF. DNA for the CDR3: TGTGCCACCAGCAGATCCCACCGCAGGAGACAGGGTGCAGATACGCAGTATTTT.